This T cell receptor (beta chain) was recorded in a study of blood T cell repertoires in COVID-19. Germline V gives CDR1 SNHLY, CDR2 FYNNEI. Trimming cost V 8 bases and J 8 bases; bases outside gene matches: 5. This CDR3 spans 13 amino acids. Sequencing was performed with immunoSEQ multiplex PCR; in TCRdb, only in-frame clones are kept and a portion is missing. The sample lists some 57,000 clones, approximately 80% occurring once. Sequences were obtained from peripheral blood. The TCR originated in a man older than 75 with COVID-19, enrolled during active disease. The chain joins TRBV2 to TRBJ1-6; 8 positions agree with TRBD1. The DNA for the CDR3 is TGTGCCAGCGTCAACAGGGGGTATTCACCCCTCCACTTT. Its translation is CASVNRGYSPLHF.